This T cell receptor (beta chain) originates from a study of glioma-infiltrating T cells. This clonotype was picked up one time. The target antigen is unknown. Using RNA template, CDR3s of TCR alpha and beta were amplified with iRepertoire arm-PCR. Input was 100-400 ng of tissue mRNA or PBMC total RNA. TCRdb reprocessed the multiplex PCR reads via MiXCR and lists one record per CDR3 protein. The repertoire holds more than 110,000 distinct CDR3 sequences, with roughly two fifths as singletons. The germline gives CDR1 SNHLY, CDR2 FYNNEI. With 4 bases removed from V and 3 bases from J, the gap between germline ends came to 10 bases. This CDR3 spans 13 amino acids. Study findings and constraints: Tissue-blood divergence was below expectation in non-neoplastic patients, above in gliomas. CDR3 overlap between tissue and blood was very small.

The chain couples TRBV2 to TRBJ2-7; D is ambiguous. The sequence was obtained from a human donor with low-grade glioma or glioblastoma, undergoing nonglioma brain surgery, or in good health (not recorded which). Sequenced material: glioma tissue, nonneoplastic brain tissue, or PBMCs (not recorded which). The CDR3 reads CASSAELNYEQYF. The CDR3 nucleotides read TGTGCCAGCAGTGCAGAATTAAACTACGAGCAGTACTTC.